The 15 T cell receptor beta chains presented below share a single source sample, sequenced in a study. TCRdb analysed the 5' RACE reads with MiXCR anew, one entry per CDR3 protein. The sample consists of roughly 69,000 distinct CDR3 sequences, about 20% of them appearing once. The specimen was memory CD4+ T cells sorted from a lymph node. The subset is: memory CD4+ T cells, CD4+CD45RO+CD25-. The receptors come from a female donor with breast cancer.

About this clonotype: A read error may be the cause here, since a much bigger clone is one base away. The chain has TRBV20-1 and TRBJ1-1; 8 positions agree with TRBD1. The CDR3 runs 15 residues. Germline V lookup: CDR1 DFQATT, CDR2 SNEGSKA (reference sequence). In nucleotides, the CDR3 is TGCAGTGCTAGAGGCGACGACCGGGGGACAGGTGAAGCTTCCTTT. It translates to CSARGDDRGTGEASF.

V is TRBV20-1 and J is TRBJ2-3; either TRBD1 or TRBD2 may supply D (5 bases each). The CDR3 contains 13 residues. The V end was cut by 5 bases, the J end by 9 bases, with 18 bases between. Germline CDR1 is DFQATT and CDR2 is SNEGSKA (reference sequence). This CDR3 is CSASGTYLSTQYF. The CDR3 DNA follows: TGCAGTGCTTCCGGGACGTATTTGTCGACGCAGTATTTT.

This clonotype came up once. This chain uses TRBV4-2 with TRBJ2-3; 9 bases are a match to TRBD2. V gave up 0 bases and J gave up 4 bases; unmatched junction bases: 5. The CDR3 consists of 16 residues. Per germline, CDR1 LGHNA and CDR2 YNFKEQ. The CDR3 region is CASSQDRREGPDTQYF. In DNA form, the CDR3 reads TGTGCCAGCAGCCAAGACAGGCGGGAGGGCCCAGATACGCAGTATTTT.

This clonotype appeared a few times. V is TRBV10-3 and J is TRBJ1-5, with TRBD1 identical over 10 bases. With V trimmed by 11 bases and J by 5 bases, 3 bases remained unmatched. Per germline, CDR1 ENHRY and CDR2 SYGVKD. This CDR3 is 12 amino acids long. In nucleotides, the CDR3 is TGTGCCTCCGGGACAGGGGATCAGCCCCAGCATTTT. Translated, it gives CASGTGDQPQHF.

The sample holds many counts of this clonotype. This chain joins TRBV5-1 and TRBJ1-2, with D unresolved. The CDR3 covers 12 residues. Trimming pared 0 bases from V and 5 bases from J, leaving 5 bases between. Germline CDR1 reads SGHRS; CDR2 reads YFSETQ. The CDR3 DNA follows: TGCGCCAGCAGCTTGGACAGATATGGCTACACCTTC. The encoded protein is CASSLDRYGYTF.

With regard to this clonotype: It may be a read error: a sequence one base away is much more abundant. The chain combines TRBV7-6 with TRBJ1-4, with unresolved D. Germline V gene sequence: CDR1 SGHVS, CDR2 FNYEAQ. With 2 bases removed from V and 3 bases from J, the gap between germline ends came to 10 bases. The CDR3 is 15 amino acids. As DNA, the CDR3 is TGTGCCAGCAGCTTACCTGGGCAGCCTAATGAAAAACTGTTTTTT. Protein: CASSLPGQPNEKLFF.

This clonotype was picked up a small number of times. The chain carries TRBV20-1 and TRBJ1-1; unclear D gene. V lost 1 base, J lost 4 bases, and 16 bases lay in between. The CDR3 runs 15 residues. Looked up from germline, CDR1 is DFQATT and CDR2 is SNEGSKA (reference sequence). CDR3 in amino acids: CSARGAGTISTEAFF. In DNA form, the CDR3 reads TGCAGTGCTAGAGGCGCGGGTACAATATCCACTGAAGCTTTCTTT.

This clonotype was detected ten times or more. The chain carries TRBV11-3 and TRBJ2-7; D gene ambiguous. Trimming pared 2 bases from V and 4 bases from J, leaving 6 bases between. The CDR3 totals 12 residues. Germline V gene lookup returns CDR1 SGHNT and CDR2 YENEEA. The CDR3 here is CASSLSEYEQYF. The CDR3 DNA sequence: TGTGCCAGCAGCTTAAGTGAGTACGAGCAGTACTTC.

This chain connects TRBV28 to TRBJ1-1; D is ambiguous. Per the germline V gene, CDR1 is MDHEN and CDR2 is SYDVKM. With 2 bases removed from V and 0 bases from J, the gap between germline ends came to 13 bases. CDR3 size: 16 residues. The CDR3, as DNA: TGTGCCAGCAGTTTAATCTCGCCAGGAATGAACACTGAAGCTTTCTTT. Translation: CASSLISPGMNTEAFF.

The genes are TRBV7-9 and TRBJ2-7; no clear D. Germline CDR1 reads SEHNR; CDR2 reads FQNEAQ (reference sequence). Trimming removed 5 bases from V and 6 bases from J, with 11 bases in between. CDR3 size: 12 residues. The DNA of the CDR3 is TGTGCCAGCAGCCCCGTTTGGGGCGAGCAGTACTTC. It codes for CASSPVWGEQYF.

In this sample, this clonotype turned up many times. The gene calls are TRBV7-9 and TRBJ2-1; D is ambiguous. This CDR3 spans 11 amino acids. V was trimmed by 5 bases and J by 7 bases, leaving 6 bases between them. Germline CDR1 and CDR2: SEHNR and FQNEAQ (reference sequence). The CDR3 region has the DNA TGTGCCAGCAGCGCTAGGAATGAGCAGTTCTTC. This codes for CASSARNEQFF.

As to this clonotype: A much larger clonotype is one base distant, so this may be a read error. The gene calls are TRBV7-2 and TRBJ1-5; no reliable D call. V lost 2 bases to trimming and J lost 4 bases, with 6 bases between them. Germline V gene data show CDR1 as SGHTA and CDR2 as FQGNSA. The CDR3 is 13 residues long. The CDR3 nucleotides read TGTGCCAGCAGCTTAAAAGGGAATCAGCCCCAGCATTTT. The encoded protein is CASSLKGNQPQHF.

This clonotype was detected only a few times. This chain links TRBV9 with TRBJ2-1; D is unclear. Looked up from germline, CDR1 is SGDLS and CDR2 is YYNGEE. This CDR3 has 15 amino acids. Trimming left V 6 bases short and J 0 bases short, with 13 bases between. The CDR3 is CASNLGSSSYNEQFF. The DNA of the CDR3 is TGTGCCAGCAATCTGGGGTCGAGCTCCTACAATGAGCAGTTCTTC.

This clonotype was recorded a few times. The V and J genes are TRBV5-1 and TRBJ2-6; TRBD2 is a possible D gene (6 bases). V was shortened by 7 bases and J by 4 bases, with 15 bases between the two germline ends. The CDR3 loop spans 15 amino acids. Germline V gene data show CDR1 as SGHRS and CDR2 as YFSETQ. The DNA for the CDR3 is TGCGCCAGCGGTCGAATTAGCGGAGGGGCCAACGTCCTGACTTTC. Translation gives CASGRISGGANVLTF. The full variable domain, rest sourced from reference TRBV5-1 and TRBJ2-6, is KAGVTQTPRYLIKTRGQQVTLSCSPISGHRSVSWYQQTPGQGLQFLFEYFSETQRNKGNFPGRFSGRQFSNSRSEMNVSTLELGDSALYLCASGRISGGANVLTFGAGSRLTVL.

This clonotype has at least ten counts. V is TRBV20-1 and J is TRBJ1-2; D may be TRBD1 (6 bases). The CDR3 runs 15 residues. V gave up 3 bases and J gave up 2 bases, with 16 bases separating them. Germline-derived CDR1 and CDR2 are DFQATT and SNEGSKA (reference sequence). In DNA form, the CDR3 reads TGCAGTGCTAGGGATGACAGGTCGGGGAACTATGGCTACACCTTC. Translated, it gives CSARDDRSGNYGYTF.